This T cell receptor (beta chain) was sequenced in a study of response to subunit inactivated influenza vaccine. TCRdb analysed the RT-PCR reads with MiXCR anew, one entry per CDR3 protein. Here the sample spans just under 550,000 distinct CDR3 sequences, roughly a quarter being singletons. Germline assignment: CDR1 KGHDR and CDR2 SFDVKD. This CDR3 spans 15 amino acids. Trimming removed 4 bases from V and 2 bases from J, with 13 bases in between. These data are also associated with another study on T cells expressing NK-cell markers. That study reports: UMIs were included in TCR beta cDNA generated by 5'RACE template switching. There were seven HCMV-seropositive donors and one seronegative donor among the eight sequenced. A few of the donors also had these clonotypes leading their CD3+CD56-NKG2C+ fraction.

The source was CD4+ T cells sorted from PBMCs, collected roughly 13 days after vaccination. The J gene is TRBJ2-5, the V gene TRBV24-1; D assignment may be TRBD1 or TRBD2 (5 bases each). The receptor was derived from a man in his forties or fifties who received an inactivated influenza vaccine. CDR3 bases: TGTGCCACCAGTGAACCGGGACGGACTCAAGAGACCCAGTACTTC. It encodes CATSEPGRTQETQYF.